This T cell receptor (beta chain) appears in the sequencing data of a study of blood T cells in healthy people across ages. The CDR3 length is 15 residues. CDR1 and CDR2 (germline): LGHDT, YNNKEL (reference sequence). Trimming took off 3 bases at V and 1 base at J, with 13 bases between the two ends. A sample-barcoded 5' primer and a J-beta primer mix were used in a second PCR of roughly 7 to 12 cycles. TCRdb analysed the 5' RACE reads with MiXCR anew, one entry per CDR3 protein. There are approximately 800,000 distinct CDR3 sequences in the sample; about 55% occur only once, and 40% to 50% lies in the top ten.

Sequencing was done on a sample of blood. The clonotype was recovered from a man older than 75 in good health. This chain joins TRBV3-1 and TRBJ2-7; possible D gene TRBD1, 8 bases. CDR3 sequence: CASSHHRGGSYEQYF. For the CDR3, the DNA is TGTGCCAGCAGCCATCACAGGGGGGGATCCTACGAGCAGTACTTC.